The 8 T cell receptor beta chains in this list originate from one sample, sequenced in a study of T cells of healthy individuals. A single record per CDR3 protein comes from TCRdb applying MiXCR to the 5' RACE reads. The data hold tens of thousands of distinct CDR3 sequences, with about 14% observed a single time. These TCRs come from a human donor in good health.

The CDR3 coding sequence is TGCGCCAGCAGCCTAGGATGGGGGCGGGGGGCCCCTTCCGGTAAAGAGCAGTTCTTC. This gives the protein CASSLGWGRGAPSGKEQFF. The chain links TRBV5-1 to TRBJ2-1, with 8 nucleotides matching TRBD2. The CDR3 contains 19 residues. The V gene end was trimmed by 4 bases and the J gene end by 10 bases; junction bases not matched to a gene: 25. Looked up from germline, CDR1 is SGHRS and CDR2 is YFSETQ.

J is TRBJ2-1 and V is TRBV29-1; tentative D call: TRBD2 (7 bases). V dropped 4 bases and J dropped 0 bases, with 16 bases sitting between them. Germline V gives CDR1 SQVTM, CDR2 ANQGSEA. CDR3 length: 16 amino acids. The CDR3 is CSVVPRGGSSYNEQFF. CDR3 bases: TGCAGCGTTGTCCCAAGGGGGGGTTCCTCCTACAATGAGCAGTTCTTC.

CDR3 residues: CASSSQGAGETQYF. For the CDR3, the DNA is TGTGCCAGCAGTTCACAGGGGGCGGGTGAGACCCAGTACTTC. The chain links TRBV6-6 to TRBJ2-5; 9 bases line up with TRBD1. The CDR3 runs 14 residues. Germline V lookup: CDR1 MNHNY, CDR2 SVGAGI (reference sequence). Trimming took 4 bases from V and 5 from J; bases not matched to a gene: 5.

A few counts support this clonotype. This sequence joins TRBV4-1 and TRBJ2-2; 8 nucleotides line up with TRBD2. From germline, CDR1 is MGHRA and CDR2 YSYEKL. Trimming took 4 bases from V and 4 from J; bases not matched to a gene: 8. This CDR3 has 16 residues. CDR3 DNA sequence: TGCGCCAGCAGCCCGACGGGGGGGCGAGGCACCGGGGAGCTGTTTTTT. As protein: CASSPTGGRGTGELFF.

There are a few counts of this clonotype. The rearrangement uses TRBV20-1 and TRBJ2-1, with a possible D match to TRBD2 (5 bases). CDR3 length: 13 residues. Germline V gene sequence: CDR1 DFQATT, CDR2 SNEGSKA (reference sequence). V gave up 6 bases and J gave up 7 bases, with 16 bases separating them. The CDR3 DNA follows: TGCAGTGCCCCCGTGAATAGCGCGAATGAGCAGTTCTTC. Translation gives CSAPVNSANEQFF.

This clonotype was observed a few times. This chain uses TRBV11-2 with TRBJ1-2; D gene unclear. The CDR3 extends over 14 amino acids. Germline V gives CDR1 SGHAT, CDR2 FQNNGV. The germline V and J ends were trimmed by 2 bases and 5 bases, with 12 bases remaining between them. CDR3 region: CASSLTQAGYGYTF. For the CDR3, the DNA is TGTGCCAGCAGCTTAACTCAGGCGGGGTATGGCTACACCTTC.

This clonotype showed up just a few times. The CDR3 DNA follows: TGTGCCAGCAGTGAGGATCTGAGGGGAGGGGATACGCAGTATTTT. Translating it yields CASSEDLRGGDTQYF. The chain carries TRBV2 and TRBJ2-3, with TRBD2 identical over 7 bases. The CDR3 is 15 amino acids. The germline V gene encodes CDR1 SNHLY and CDR2 FYNNEI. The J segment lost 6 bases and the V segment lost 3 bases, leaving 9 bases of the junction unmatched.

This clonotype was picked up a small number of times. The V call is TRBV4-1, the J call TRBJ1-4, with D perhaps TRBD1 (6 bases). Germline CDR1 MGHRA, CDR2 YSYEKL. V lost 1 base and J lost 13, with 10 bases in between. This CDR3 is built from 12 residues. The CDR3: CASSQVGGILFF. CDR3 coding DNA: TGCGCCAGCAGCCAAGTAGGGGGTATACTGTTTTTT.